A single sample is the source of the 16 T cell receptor beta chains below, sequenced in a study of T cell repertoires in aging, cancer and after chemotherapy. Amplification of TCR beta used genomic DNA extracted from peripheral blood. Multiplex touch-down PCR with TRB-A/B primers amplified rearranged V-D-J TRB sequences. TCRdb re-called the multiplex PCR reads through MiXCR, storing one row per CDR3 protein. The sample includes 750 to 900 distinct CDR3 sequences, under 35% of them seen just once. What was sequenced was blood. These TCRs come from a human donor with a blood cancer.

This clonotype rates as medium-sized. The chain employs TRBV6-4 and TRBJ2-3; 11 positions match TRBD2. Germline values: CDR1 MRHNA, CDR2 SNTAGT. With 3 bases clipped from V and 4 bases from J, the junction kept 3 bases outside the gene matches. The CDR3 runs 15 residues. CDR3 sequence: CASSEGSGRADTQYF. CDR3 DNA sequence: TGTGCCAGCAGTGAAGGTAGCGGGAGGGCAGATACGCAGTATTTT.

This clonotype was picked up one time. The rearrangement links TRBV20-1 to TRBJ2-1; 13 bases map to TRBD2. The CDR3 consists of 14 residues. V was clipped by 5 bases and J by 15 bases; unmatched bases: 13. Germline V gene lookup returns CDR1 DFQATT and CDR2 SNEGSKA (reference sequence). CDR3 in amino acids: CSAHSTSGGAFRFF. CDR3 bases: TGCAGTGCTCACTCAACTAGCGGGGGGGCCTTTCGGTTCTTC.

V gene TRBV11-2 combines with J gene TRBJ2-5; D gene uncertain. Germline V gives CDR1 SGHAT, CDR2 FQNNGV. The V end lost 4 bases, the J end lost 8 bases, and 8 bases lay between the germline ends. The CDR3 covers 11 residues. The DNA of the CDR3 is TGTGCCAGCAGCTCTCTAGACACCCAGTACTTC. It is translated as CASSSLDTQYF.

This clonotype was observed a single time. The genes are TRBV20-1 and TRBJ2-3, with a weak D call TRBD2 (6 bases). V shed 6 bases and J shed 4 bases, with 20 bases lying between them. Germline CDR1 DFQATT, CDR2 SNEGSKA (reference sequence). This CDR3 is 15 amino acids long. For the CDR3, the DNA is TGCAGTGCATACGGACTAACGGGGGTGGCAGATACGCAGTATTTT. It encodes CSAYGLTGVADTQYF.

By share, this clonotype ranks as medium-sized. This chain joins TRBV27 and TRBJ2-5; tentative D call: TRBD2 (6 bases). The CDR3 is 12 amino acids. Germline assignment: CDR1 MNHEY and CDR2 SMNVEV (reference sequence). V shed 8 bases and J shed 2 bases, with 9 bases lying between them. Here the CDR3 reads CASGRKQETQYF. The CDR3 DNA is TGTGCCAGCGGGAGGAAGCAAGAGACCCAGTACTTC.

This clonotype qualifies as large. This sequence joins TRBV6-5 and TRBJ2-2; possibly TRBD2 for D (7 bases). The V gene lost 4 bases and the J gene lost 4 bases, with 13 bases spanning the gap. Germline CDR1 reads MNHEY; CDR2 reads SVGAGI. The length of the CDR3 is 15 residues. CDR3 sequence: CASSSWGGGTGELFF. The CDR3 DNA reads as TGTGCCAGCAGTTCCTGGGGAGGGGGCACCGGGGAGCTGTTTTTT.

By frequency in the sample, this clonotype is large. This chain uses TRBV19 with TRBJ2-2; D may be TRBD2 (5 bases). This CDR3 region has 15 residues. Trimming cost V 5 bases and J 4 bases, with 14 bases left between them. The germline V gene encodes CDR1 LNHDA and CDR2 SQIVND (reference sequence). The CDR3: CASSAPGKLTGELFF. CDR3 nucleotide sequence: TGTGCCAGTAGTGCCCCCGGGAAACTCACCGGGGAGCTGTTTTTT.

Details on this clonotype: Mismatch with germline at one junction end may stem from a read error. The V gene is TRBV12-3 or TRBV12-4, the J gene TRBJ2-3, with D tentatively TRBD1 (7 bases). The length of the CDR3 is 15 residues. CDR3 sequence reads: CASTPGRGGTDKQYF. The CDR3 bases are TGTGCCAGCACCCCCGGCCGAGGGGGGACAGATAAGCAGTATTTT.

This rearrangement joins TRBV28 to TRBJ1-5; D is unresolved. Germline lookup yields CDR1 MDHEN and CDR2 SYDVKM. This CDR3 has 15 residues. Deletions cut 6 bases from V and 0 bases from J, with 12 bases between. The DNA for the CDR3 is TGTGCCAGCAGACGACTGCTCCCTAGCAATCAGCCCCAGCATTTT. This gives the protein CASRRLLPSNQPQHF.

By share, this clonotype counts as large. The chain links TRBV11-1 to TRBJ2-2; 8 nucleotides line up with TRBD1. Germline V gene sequence: CDR1 SGHAT, CDR2 FQDESV (reference sequence). The CDR3 totals 16 residues. The trim removed 3 bases at V and 3 bases at J, leaving 6 bases unmatched. CDR3 in amino acids: CASSFGQGVDTGELFF. For the CDR3, the DNA is TGTGCCAGCAGCTTCGGACAGGGAGTTGACACCGGGGAGCTGTTTTTT.

The gene calls are TRBV7-2 and TRBJ2-7, with TRBD1 identical over 7 bases. The J segment lost 1 base and the V segment lost 5 bases, leaving 8 bases of the junction unmatched. Germline V gene sequence: CDR1 SGHTA, CDR2 FQGNSA. The CDR3 has 15 residues. CDR3 coding DNA: TGTGCCAGCAGCGAACAGGGGCCGGGGTCCTACGAGCAGTACTTC. It is translated as CASSEQGPGSYEQYF.

The count of this clonotype is one. A much bigger clone sits one base away, suggesting this may be a read error. This sequence joins TRBV27 and TRBJ2-3; 8 bases fit TRBD2. CDR1 MNHEY and CDR2 SMNVEV come from the germline V gene (reference sequence). V lost 4 bases to trimming and J lost 0 bases; unmatched junction nucleotides: 24. This CDR3 contains 22 residues. The CDR3 nucleotides are TGTGCCAGCAGTTCGCCCGGGGGGCCGGGCGGTCTGCGGGAGGTTAGCACAGATACGCAGTATTTT. Its protein is CASSSPGGPGGLREVSTDTQYF.

This clonotype has more than one count but fewer than ten. The chain combines TRBV7-6 with TRBJ2-3, with a possible D match to TRBD2 (6 bases). Germline loops: CDR1 SGHVS, CDR2 FNYEAQ. The ends were cut back, 8 bases at V and 0 bases at J, with 15 bases in the middle. The CDR3 is 15 amino acids. In nucleotides, the CDR3 is TGTGCCAGCCGGGAGTACGGATTTAGCACAGATACGCAGTATTTT. Protein: CASREYGFSTDTQYF.

In this sample, this clonotype turned up a few times. V usage is TRBV6-4 and J usage is TRBJ2-1; perhaps TRBD2 as D (6 bases). Germline V gene sequence: CDR1 MRHNA, CDR2 SNTAGT. Trimming removed 0 bases from V and 3 bases from J, with 12 bases in between. CDR3 length: 16 residues. DNA for the CDR3: TGTGCCAGCAGTGACTCGGGGGGAGGATTCTACAATGAGCAGTTCTTC. Translated: CASSDSGGGFYNEQFF.

Sample share makes this clonotype medium-sized. The chain is built from TRBV18 and TRBJ2-7; D not resolved. Trimming removed 5 bases from V and 1 base from J, with 12 bases in between. This CDR3 spans 14 amino acids. CDR1 and CDR2 (germline): KGHSH, LQKENI. The CDR3 DNA reads TGTGCCAGCTCATCAGGAGTGGGGTCCTACGAGCAGTACTTC. Its protein product is CASSSGVGSYEQYF.

To note about this clonotype: At one of its ends the junction is not consistent with the germline gene, which may arise from a read error. The chain has TRBV19 and TRBJ2-1, with 12 bases aligning to TRBD1. CDR1 and CDR2 (germline): LNHDA, SQIVND (reference sequence). The CDR3 is made up of 16 amino acids. The CDR3 spells CASSLGTGGLMEEQFF. The CDR3 coding sequence is TGTGCTAGTAGTTTGGGGACAGGGGGCTTGATGGAGGAGCAGTTCTTC.